These T cell receptor beta chains were read from a single sample in a study of T cell responses to AZD1222 COVID-19 vaccine. The assay was immunoSEQ multiplex PCR, and TCRdb's table has in-frame clones only and misses some. Of some 140,000 clones listed, 86% are singletons. Sequencing was performed on peripheral blood, taken on day 0 of MenACWY control vaccination. The receptors here all came from an adult in good health. Both conserved end residues are part of each CDR3. A D gene is named only where the DNA matches it firmly. Only part of the rows carry a size: once, few, many, or a class if the clone is expanded.

J gene | D gene | clone size | V gene | CDR3 protein | CDR3 DNA
TRBJ1-2 | . | . | TRBV5-1 | CASAREADRGFGYTF | TGCGCCAGCGCTCGAGAGGCCGATCGAGGGTTTGGCTACACCTTC
TRBJ1-3 | . | . | TRBV6-5 | CASSYPGSNGNTIYF | TGTGCCAGCAGTTACCCGGGGAGCAATGGAAACACCATATATTTT
TRBJ1-3 | . | . | TRBV5-1 | CASSPRESSGNTIYF | TGCGCCAGCAGCCCCAGAGAGAGCTCTGGAAACACCATATATTTT
TRBJ1-5 | . | . | TRBV5-1 | CASSPNRNQPQHF | TGCGCCAGCAGCCCCAACAGGAATCAGCCCCAGCATTTT
TRBJ1-5 | . | . | TRBV6-2/TRBV6-3 | CASSSADSSNQPQHF | TGTGCCAGCAGTTCCGCGGACAGCTCCAATCAGCCCCAGCATTTT
TRBJ1-2 | TRBD1 | . | TRBV5-1 | CASSPDRGAVYGYTF | TGCGCCAGCAGCCCGGACAGGGGGGCTGTCTATGGCTACACCTTC
TRBJ1-4 | . | once | TRBV5-4 | CASSYDGGIGEKLFF | TGTGCCAGCAGCTACGATGGGGGGATAGGTGAAAAACTGTTTTTT
TRBJ2-3 | . | . | TRBV10-3 | CAISEGRPGDTQYF | TGTGCCATCAGTGAAGGGAGGCCGGGGGATACGCAGTATTTT
TRBJ2-7 | TRBD1 | few | TRBV14 | CASSYRGPGWEQYF | TGTGCCAGCTCTTACAGGGGGCCCGGGTGGGAGCAGTACTTC
TRBJ2-1 | . | . | TRBV11-2 | CASSLVLGRSVNEQFF | TGTGCCAGCAGCTTAGTTCTGGGCAGGTCGGTCAATGAGCAGTTCTTC
TRBJ1-2 | . | once | TRBV28 | CASSSTGPYGYTF | TGTGCCAGCAGTTCTACAGGGCCCTATGGCTACACCTTC
TRBJ2-3 | TRBD2 | . | TRBV4-1 | CASSLLRGPSGSGGRYF | TGCGCCAGCAGTCTCCTTAGAGGGCCTAGCGGGAGCGGGGGTCGGTATTTT
TRBJ2-2 | . | . | TRBV6-4 | CASSDSGFGELFF | TGTGCCAGCAGTGACTCGGGGTTCGGGGAGCTGTTTTTT
TRBJ1-1 | TRBD1 | . | TRBV3-1/TRBV3-2 | CASSQGQGFTEAFF | TGTGCCAGCAGCCAAGGACAGGGATTCACTGAAGCTTTCTTT
TRBJ1-1 | . | . | TRBV9 | CASSVAGGLGGLNTEAFF | TGTGCCAGCAGCGTAGCTGGGGGGCTTGGTGGTTTAAACACTGAAGCTTTCTTT
TRBJ1-6 | . | once | TRBV2 | CASSGGDAYNSPLHF | TGTGCCAGCAGTGGGGGTGATGCCTATAATTCACCCCTCCACTTT
TRBJ1-2 | . | once | TRBV6-5 | CASSSTTGNYGYTF | TGTGCCAGCAGTTCCACAACAGGGAACTATGGCTACACCTTC
TRBJ1-2 | . | . | TRBV28 | CASSLMSATEDGYTF | TGTGCCAGCAGTTTAATGTCCGCTACAGAAGATGGCTACACCTTC
TRBJ2-2 | . | . | TRBV4-2 | CASSQDLGQLNTGELFF | TGTGCCAGCAGCCAAGATTTGGGCCAGCTGAACACCGGGGAGCTGTTTTTT
TRBJ2-7 | . | . | TRBV27 | CASSLSSFYEQYF | TGTGCCAGCAGTTTATCCTCCTTCTACGAGCAGTACTTC
TRBJ1-6 | . | . | TRBV11-3 | CASAGSSYNSPLHF | TGTGCCAGCGCAGGGAGCTCCTATAATTCACCCCTCCACTTT
TRBJ1-4 | . | . | TRBV6-2/TRBV6-3 | CASSYAASGSVNEKLFF | TGTGCCAGCAGTTATGCCGCGTCCGGGTCCGTTAATGAAAAACTGTTTTTT